The present entry profiles one T cell receptor beta chain with its context. This clonotype was counted only a few times. It has no known antigen specificity. It has no much larger one-base neighbor in the sample; base qualities were not kept. This specimen comes from a study of identical twins (dated by TCRdb to the mid-2010s). In terms of the full investigation: To test whether fetal clonotypes persist, the study used deep sequencing on TCR alpha and beta repertoires from monozygotic twins, unrelated adults of various ages, and cord blood. To rule out contamination, replicate twin experiments were performed at different times with different library preparation protocols.

Results and caveats for the whole study, not just this receptor: In monozygotic twins, recombination models systematically underestimated out-of-frame TCR alpha sharing, but the models matched the sharing seen between unrelated individuals. Fewer insertions were carried by abundant cord blood beta clonotypes; a weaker similar trend was observed in young adult naive repertoires, while no such trend was observed in memory repertoires. Because the same donors could not be followed over many years, conclusions were based on cross-sectional statistical analysis. A weaker excess of twin sharing was found in beta out-of-frame sequences because the signal-to-noise ratio was lowered by fewer shared sequences. Invariant T cells such as MAIT and iNKT could partly confound zero-insertion analyses, though diverse VJ usage argued against this for most clonotypes. Compared with coincidental sharing between unrelated individuals, an excess of low generation-probability sequences was observed among out-of-frame TCR alpha sequences shared between twins.

All donors were healthy Caucasians. Library prep was done by 5' RACE. Instrument used: Illumina HiSeq 2000. A universal primer binding site was added through template switching, and the final cDNA carried a unique molecular identifier so that TCR cDNA molecules could be counted accurately. Specific primers in the conserved constant-segment region were used to synthesize first-strand cDNA for TCR alpha and beta chains. To control for contamination, each cDNA library was double barcoded with a SMART-Mk sample barcode plus Illumina barcodes. TruSeq adapter sequences along with Illumina sample barcodes were introduced in two successive PCR steps. The TCR alpha and beta cDNA libraries were sequenced on the Illumina HiSeq platform using custom primers. In the source study's methods: Unique molecular identifiers were extracted from raw reads with MiGEC, and CDR3 positions were determined with MiXCR. Recombination models were inferred per individual with the repgenHMM and IGoR tools using an EM algorithm. Shared clonotypes were analyzed with the tcR package in R, and sharing was normalized by the product of cloneset sizes. To study raw recombination without the effects of thymic and clonal selection, out-of-frame nonproductive sequences were analyzed. The raw public reads went through TCRdb reprocessing: fastp at Q25, MiXCR clone calling, in-frame beta chains kept. CDR3 protein duplicates are merged, each entry listing the most common genes and DNA. TCRdb, not the authors, supplied the V and J calls. The sample includes roughly 1.6 million distinct CDR3 sequences, with under 35% observed a single time. About 0.27% of the sample is held by the ten biggest clonotypes.

Via the germline V gene, CDR1 is MGHDK and CDR2 SYGVNS. V lost 8 bases and J lost 4 bases; the stretch between them is 18 bases long. Including cysteine and phenylalanine, the CDR3 has 15 amino acids. Only CDR3 DNA remains: 45 bases, in frame from the first base. The receptor was derived from a newborn girl in good health. The chain is encoded by TRBV25-1 joined to TRBJ2-1; the D call could be TRBD1 or TRBD2, with each sharing 6 bases. Sample: cord blood. In nucleotides, the sequence is TGTGCCAGCCGGGGGCAGCGGTGGCCGTACAATGAGCAGTTCTTC. This encodes CASRGQRWPYNEQFF.